The next 8 T cell receptor beta chains were all read from a single sample in a study of cytotoxic CD8 clonotypes in ibrutinib-treated CLL. Produced via immunoSEQ multiplex PCR; TCRdb's table is partial and in-frame only. The sample yields approximately 350,000 clones, about 64% seen once. The specimen comprised PBMCs, sampled after 36 months of ibrutinib treatment. These receptor sequences come from a human donor with chronic lymphocytic leukemia.

There are a few counts of this clone. This chain uses TRBV2 with TRBJ1-1; D unclear. Germline V gene sequence: CDR1 SNHLY, CDR2 FYNNEI. The CDR3 consists of 14 residues. Trimming cost V 6 bases and J 1 base, with 12 bases left between them. The CDR3: CASRTAGRNTEAFF. For the CDR3, the DNA is TGTGCCAGCAGAACTGCCGGGAGGAACACTGAAGCTTTCTTT.

V and J are TRBV28 and TRBJ2-7, with a weak D call TRBD1 (5 bases). Per the germline V gene, CDR1 is MDHEN and CDR2 is SYDVKM. The CDR3 is 15 residues long. V was trimmed by 5 bases and J by 4 bases, leaving 18 bases between them. The CDR3 protein is CASSPPGSTGYEQYF. In DNA, the CDR3 is TGTGCCAGCAGTCCACCCGGGTCAACAGGATACGAGCAGTACTTC.

There are a few counts of this clone. V is TRBV29-1 and J is TRBJ1-2, with 7 bases aligning to TRBD1. V shed 4 bases, J shed 4 bases, and the junction held 6 bases outside the gene matches. The CDR3 loop spans 13 amino acids. The germline gives CDR1 SQVTM, CDR2 ANQGSEA. The CDR3 region is CSVGVRGSYGYTF. For the CDR3, the DNA is TGCAGCGTTGGGGTCAGGGGGTCCTATGGCTACACCTTC.

There are a few counts of this clone. The chain is built from TRBV4-2 and TRBJ2-7, with 11 bases that match TRBD2. V lost 1 base, J lost 1 base, and 3 bases stayed unmatched. The CDR3 is 16 amino acids. Germline-derived CDR1 and CDR2 are LGHNA and YNFKEQ. The CDR3 loop is CASSQGLAGSSYEQYF. For the CDR3, the DNA is TGTGCCAGCAGCCAAGGACTAGCGGGGTCTTCCTACGAGCAGTACTTC.

The sample holds one count of this clone. The rearrangement joins TRBV15 to TRBJ1-5; tentatively, D is TRBD1 (6 bases). Trimming shortened V by 1 base and J by 2 bases, and 15 bases separated the two germline ends. The CDR3 length is 17 residues. Germline V CDR1 and CDR2: LNHNV, YYDKDF (reference sequence). The CDR3 region is CATSRVRSGEGNQPQHF. The CDR3 region has the DNA TGTGCCACCAGCAGAGTCCGGTCAGGGGAGGGCAATCAGCCCCAGCATTTT.

The chain has TRBV5-1 and TRBJ2-7, with D possibly matching TRBD1 (6 bases). Germline V gene lookup returns CDR1 SGHRS and CDR2 YFSETQ. This CDR3 contains 14 residues. Trimming left V 0 bases short and J 6 bases short, with 13 bases between. The CDR3 nucleotides are TGCGCCAGCAGCTTGGCGGTAACAGGGATCGAGCAGTACTTC. This sequence encodes CASSLAVTGIEQYF.

This clone was found a few times. This rearrangement joins TRBV4-1 to TRBJ1-6; maybe TRBD1 (5 bases). Trimming took 1 base from V and 9 from J, leaving 13 bases between them. This CDR3 has 15 amino acids. Germline V gives CDR1 MGHRA, CDR2 YSYEKL. In DNA, the CDR3 is TGCGCCAGCAGCCAAGGAAGGCAGGGTGGTTCACCCCTCCACTTT. This codes for CASSQGRQGGSPLHF.

The rearrangement joins TRBV6-4 to TRBJ2-5; no definite D call. The germline gives CDR1 MRHNA, CDR2 SNTAGT. V was cut by 6 bases and J by 3 bases, with 2 bases left in between. The CDR3 is made up of 10 amino acids. CDR3: CASREETQYF. In nucleotides, the CDR3 is TGTGCCAGCAGAGAAGAGACCCAGTACTTC.